The source of this T cell receptor beta chain is a study of blood T cell repertoires in COVID-19. About the research overall: The United States, Italy and Spain were the sources of the acute and convalescent COVID-19 samples. From T cells, B-cell-depleted T cells, or PBMCs came the material, which was cDNA or gDNA.

Per the germline V gene, CDR1 is SGDLS and CDR2 is YYNGEE. There are 15 residues in the CDR3. In the case of this clone: One junction end does not reproduce the germline sequence, and a read error may be involved.

The method was immunoSEQ multiplex PCR; TCRdb's version includes in-frame clones alone and lacks a portion of them. The repertoire consists of around 200,000 clones, with approximately 90% occurring once and the leading ten covering 0.88%. The TCR originated in a woman aged 18 to 35 who had recovered from COVID-19. Sequencing was performed on peripheral blood. This chain uses TRBV9 with TRBJ2-2, with D perhaps TRBD2 (5 bases). The CDR3 region is CASSVVDQEHRGAVF. For the CDR3, the DNA is TGTGCCAGCAGCGTAGTGGATCAAGAACACCGGGGAGCTGTTTTT.